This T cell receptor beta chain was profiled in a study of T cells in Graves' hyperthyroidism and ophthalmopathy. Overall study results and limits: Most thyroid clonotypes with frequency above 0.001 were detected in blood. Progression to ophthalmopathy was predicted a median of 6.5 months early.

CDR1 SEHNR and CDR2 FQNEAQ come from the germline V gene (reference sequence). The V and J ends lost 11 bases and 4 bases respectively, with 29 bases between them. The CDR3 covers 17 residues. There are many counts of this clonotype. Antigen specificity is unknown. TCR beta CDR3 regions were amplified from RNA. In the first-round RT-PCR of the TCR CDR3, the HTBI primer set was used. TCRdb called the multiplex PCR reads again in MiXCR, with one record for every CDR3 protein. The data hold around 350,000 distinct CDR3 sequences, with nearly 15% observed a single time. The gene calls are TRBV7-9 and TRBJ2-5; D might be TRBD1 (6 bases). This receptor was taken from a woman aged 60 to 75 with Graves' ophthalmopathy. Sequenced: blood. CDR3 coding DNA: TGTGCCGGATCGGGGACATTAACGGGGACCCGGCGAGAGACCCAGTACTTC. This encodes CAGSGTLTGTRRETQYF.